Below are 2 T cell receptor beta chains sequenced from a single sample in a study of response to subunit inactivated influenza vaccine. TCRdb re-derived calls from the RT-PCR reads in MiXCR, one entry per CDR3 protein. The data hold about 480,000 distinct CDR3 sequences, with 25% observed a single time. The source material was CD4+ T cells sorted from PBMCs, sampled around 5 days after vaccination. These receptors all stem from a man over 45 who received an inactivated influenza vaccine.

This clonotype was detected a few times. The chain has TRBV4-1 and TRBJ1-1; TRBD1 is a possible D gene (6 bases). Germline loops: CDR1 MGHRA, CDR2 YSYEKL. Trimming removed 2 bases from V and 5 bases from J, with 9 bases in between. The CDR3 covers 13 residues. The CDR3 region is CASSQNRVTEAFF. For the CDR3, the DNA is TGCGCCAGCAGCCAAAACAGGGTTACTGAAGCTTTCTTT.

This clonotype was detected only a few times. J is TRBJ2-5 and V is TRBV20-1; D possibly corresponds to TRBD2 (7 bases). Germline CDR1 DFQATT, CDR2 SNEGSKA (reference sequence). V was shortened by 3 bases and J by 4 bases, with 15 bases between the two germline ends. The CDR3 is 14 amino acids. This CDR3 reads CSASSLRGLETQYF. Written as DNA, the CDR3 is TGCAGTGCTAGTTCTCTGCGGGGGCTAGAGACCCAGTACTTC.